This T cell receptor (beta chain) was documented in a study of T cells in Graves' hyperthyroidism and ophthalmopathy. The CDR3 loop spans 18 amino acids. Germline V gene sequence: CDR1 SGHRS, CDR2 YFSETQ. After removal of 1 base from V and 2 bases from J, the junction contained 9 bases not matched to a gene. Amplification of TCR beta CDR3 regions was performed using RNA transcripts as template. First-round RT-PCR with HTBI primers amplified the TCR CDR3 region. TCRdb fed the multiplex PCR reads into MiXCR, producing one record per CDR3 protein. The sample consists of 500,000 to 550,000 distinct CDR3 sequences, 20% of them appearing once. This clonotype was counted only a few times. Lactation, pregnancy, other autoimmune disease or uncontrolled infection excluded patients.

Sequencing was performed on blood. The V and J genes are TRBV5-1 and TRBJ2-6, with 7 bases matching TRBD1. This sequence was found in a man in his forties with Graves' ophthalmopathy. The CDR3 sequence is CASSLQGVLGTGANVLTF. The DNA of the CDR3 is TGCGCCAGCAGCTTGCAGGGGGTTCTCGGTACTGGGGCCAACGTCCTGACTTTC.